This is a list of T cell receptor beta chains from one sample in a study of response to subunit inactivated influenza vaccine. One entry per CDR3 protein, called by TCRdb with MiXCR from the RT-PCR reads. Among 150,000 to 200,000 distinct CDR3 sequences listed, 10% to 15% were seen once. This same sample was also part of a study on T cells expressing NK-cell markers.

The sample was CD8+ T cells sorted from PBMCs, taken approximately 12 days after vaccination. The source is a man aged 50 or older who received an inactivated influenza vaccine. CDR3s include the opening cysteine and the closing phenylalanine or tryptophan. A D gene is named only where the DNA matches it firmly. Not all rows give a size; the values are once, few, many and, for expanded clones, a class.

.	TRBV12-3/TRBV12-4	TRBJ1-1	many	TGTGCCAGCAGTTTAGAAGGACTGAACACTGAAGCTTTCTTT	CASSLEGLNTEAFF
TRBD2	TRBV4-2	TRBJ2-3	.	TGTGCCAGCAGCCAGGGCAGGGGGTTAGCGGGGGGCAGTCAGTATTTT	CASSQGRGLAGGSQYF
.	TRBV7-8	TRBJ2-7	many	TGTGCCAGCAGCTTAGACGGGCGCGAGCAGTACTTC	CASSLDGREQYF
TRBD1	TRBV6-5	TRBJ2-1	few	TGTGCCAGCAGTTACTTCGGGACAGGCTCCTACAATGAGCAGTTCTTC	CASSYFGTGSYNEQFF
TRBD1	TRBV6-5	TRBJ2-7	.	TGTGCCAGCAGTTACTTCTTTGACAGGGTGGCCCTCAGCTCCTACGAGCAGTACTTC	CASSYFFDRVALSSYEQYF
.	TRBV7-8	TRBJ1-2	.	TGTGCCAGCAGCCTGTCCGGGGGGCTTGGCTATGGCTACACCTTC	CASSLSGGLGYGYTF
.	TRBV19	TRBJ2-7	.	TGTGCCAGTAGTATTCGGACCTCCTACGAGCAGTACTTC	CASSIRTSYEQYF
TRBD2	TRBV20-1	TRBJ2-3	.	TGCAGTGCTAGAGGGGCGCTAGCGGGAGGGTACACAGATACGCAGTATTTT	CSARGALAGGYTDTQYF
.	TRBV20-1	TRBJ1-5	few	TGCAGTGCCAAACTATTGGACAGTAGCAATCAGCCCCAGCATTTT	CSAKLLDSSNQPQHF
.	TRBV12-3/TRBV12-4	TRBJ1-1	.	TGTGCCAGCAGTTGGGACGGAGAGAACACTGAAGCTTTCTTT	CASSWDGENTEAFF
.	TRBV7-2	TRBJ2-2	.	TGTGCCAGCAGCCCGGCCGCGGTCCCTTACACCGGGGAGCTGTTTTTT	CASSPAAVPYTGELFF
TRBD2	TRBV27	TRBJ2-7	few	TGTGCCAGCAGTTTATCGTGGGCTAGCGGGAGGGACATTATCACCTACGAGCAGTACTTC	CASSLSWASGRDIITYEQYF
.	TRBV6-1	TRBJ1-1	.	TGTGCCAGCAGCCTCGGGGATATAATGAACACTGAAGCTTTCTTT	CASSLGDIMNTEAFF
.	TRBV7-6	TRBJ1-1	few	TGTGCCAGCAGCGTCACAGAGAACACTGAAGCTTTCTTT	CASSVTENTEAFF
.	TRBV12-3/TRBV12-4	TRBJ1-5	.	TGTGCCAGCAGTTTTCTCGGGGCGTATCAGCCCCAGCATTTT	CASSFLGAYQPQHF
.	TRBV2	TRBJ2-2	few	TGTGCCAGCAGTGGTCAGGGATTTAACACCGGGGAGCTGTTTTTT	CASSGQGFNTGELFF
.	TRBV15	TRBJ1-1	few	TGTGCCACCAGCGCACACCTTCGGGATCCCAGTCTGGAAACTGAAGCTTTCTTT	CATSAHLRDPSLETEAFF
TRBD1	TRBV7-6	TRBJ1-2	many	TGTGCCAGCAGCCCCGGGACAGGGGCTTATGGCTACACCTTC	CASSPGTGAYGYTF
TRBD1	TRBV10-3	TRBJ2-7	few	TGTGCCATCAGTGAGTTACAGGGGAATTCCTACGAGCAGTACTTC	CAISELQGNSYEQYF
TRBD1	TRBV4-2	TRBJ2-7	few	TGTGCCAGCAGCCTTGGGACAGGGGTAAGGGAGCATAACGAGCAGTACTTC	CASSLGTGVREHNEQYF
.	TRBV10-3	TRBJ2-1	.	TGTGCCATCAGCTTGGACGGGAACTACAATGAGCAGTTCTTC	CAISLDGNYNEQFF
TRBD1	TRBV24-1	TRBJ2-1	few	TGTGCCACCAGTGAAAGGACAGGGAGCTCCTACAATGAGCAGTTCTTC	CATSERTGSSYNEQFF
TRBD1	TRBV14	TRBJ1-2	few	TGTGCCAGCAGCCATCCGACAGGGGGAATCGATGGCTACACCTTC	CASSHPTGGIDGYTF
.	TRBV9	TRBJ2-3	.	TGTGCCAGCAGCCACCCGATGGAGGGGGATGGAGATACGCAGTATTTT	CASSHPMEGDGDTQYF
.	TRBV27	TRBJ2-1	few	TGTGCCAGCAGTTTATGGGGGAACTACAATGAGCAGTTCTTC	CASSLWGNYNEQFF
TRBD2	TRBV2	TRBJ2-1	few	TGTGCCAGTCTTAGCGGGGGGGCTGATGAGCAGTTCTTC	CASLSGGADEQFF
.	TRBV12-3/TRBV12-4	TRBJ2-3	.	TGTGCCAGCAGTTTCTACTCTGCCGGATACACAGATACGCAGTATTTT	CASSFYSAGYTDTQYF
.	TRBV5-1	TRBJ2-3	many	TGCGCCAGCAGTTTAGGGGGTTCTAGCACAGATACGCAGTATTTT	CASSLGGSSTDTQYF
.	TRBV6-5	TRBJ2-5	few	TGTGCCAGCAGTTGGAGCGGGACCCAGTACTTC	CASSWSGTQYF
.	TRBV29-1	TRBJ2-3	.	TGCAGCTCCCGACTAGCAGATACGCAGTATTTT	CSSRLADTQYF
TRBD1	TRBV7-8	TRBJ1-4	many	TGTGCCAGCAGCTTAAGACAGGGTGGAGAAAAACTGTTTTTT	CASSLRQGGEKLFF
.	TRBV21-1	TRBJ2-3	.	TGTGCCAGCAGCAAAGCTTGTCCTAGCGGGGGGCCCTTCGCAGGAAATACGCAGTATTTT	CASSKACPSGGPFAGNTQYF
.	TRBV24-1	TRBJ2-3	few	TGTGCCACCAGTGACGCCGGGGCCACAGATACGCAGTATTTT	CATSDAGATDTQYF
.	TRBV7-9	TRBJ1-5	many	TGTGCCAGCAGCACAAATAATCAGCCCCAGCATTTT	CASSTNNQPQHF
.	TRBV5-1	TRBJ2-7	.	TGCGCCAGCAGCTTCGAAGAATTCACCTACGAGCAGTACTTC	CASSFEEFTYEQYF
TRBD2	TRBV29-1	TRBJ2-1	few	TGCAGCGTTGAAGAGGGAGGGAATGAGCAGTTCTTC	CSVEEGGNEQFF
TRBD2	TRBV20-1	TRBJ2-1	few	TGCAGTGCTAGAGATCCCACTAGCGGGGGGGCGTCCTACAATGAGCAGTTCTTC	CSARDPTSGGASYNEQFF
.	TRBV9	TRBJ2-7	few	TGTGCCAGCAGAGAGTACGAGCAGTACTTC	CASREYEQYF
.	TRBV28	TRBJ2-7	.	TGTGCCAGCAGTTTTTGGGGCCAGACCGCCTACGAGCAGCACTTC	CASSFWGQTAYEQHF
TRBD2	TRBV6-1	TRBJ2-3	few	TGTGCCAGCACCAGCCCGGGACTAGCGGGGCTGAGCACAGATACGCAGTATTTT	CASTSPGLAGLSTDTQYF
.	TRBV13	TRBJ2-1	.	TGTGCCAGCAGCCAAGGAAGGGAATCCTACAATGAGCAGTTCTTC	CASSQGRESYNEQFF
.	TRBV20-1	TRBJ2-7	few	TGCAGTACTCAGGGCCAGGGGCTTTCCTACGAGCAGTACTTC	CSTQGQGLSYEQYF
.	TRBV6-1	TRBJ2-1	.	TGTGCCAGCAGTGAAGGTAGGGGGGGCACGTACAATGAGCAGTTCTTC	CASSEGRGGTYNEQFF
.	TRBV5-1	TRBJ2-7	few	TGCGCCAGCAGCTTTTACCGGGACTCCCCTGACGAGCAGTACTTC	CASSFYRDSPDEQYF
TRBD2	TRBV6-1	TRBJ2-3	few	TGTGCCAGCAGCCCTCGAAGGCGGGAGCTTGTGACAGATACGCAGTATTTT	CASSPRRRELVTDTQYF
TRBD2	TRBV4-1	TRBJ2-5	.	TGCGCCAGCAGCCAAGTGAGCGGACTAGCGGAGACCCAGTACTTC	CASSQVSGLAETQYF
TRBD1	TRBV20-1	TRBJ2-6	.	TGCAGTGCTAGACCAACAGGGGTCGGGGCCAACGTCCTGACTTTC	CSARPTGVGANVLTF
TRBD2	TRBV29-1	TRBJ2-5	many	TGCAGCGTTGAATTTCTAGCGGGGGGAGCCGGCGAGACCCAGTACTTC	CSVEFLAGGAGETQYF
.	TRBV19	TRBJ2-1	.	TGTGCCAGTAGTATAGGGGTCCTTAATGAGCAGTTCTTC	CASSIGVLNEQFF
.	TRBV28	TRBJ1-1	few	TGTGCCAGCAGACACTACACTTTCAACACTGAAGCTTTCTTT	CASRHYTFNTEAFF
.	TRBV7-9	TRBJ2-1	.	TGTGCCAGCAGCTTAGTGGGGGCAGTTGGTGAGCAGTTCTTC	CASSLVGAVGEQFF
.	TRBV7-9	TRBJ1-2	.	TGTGCCAGCAGCTTAGGGGGAGTCGACGGCTTCTATGGCTACACCTTC	CASSLGGVDGFYGYTF
TRBD2	TRBV4-1	TRBJ2-7	few	TGCGCCAGCAGCCTGCGCTCGGGGGGAACCTACGAGCAGTACTTC	CASSLRSGGTYEQYF
TRBD1	TRBV15	TRBJ2-7	few	TGTGCCACCAGCCTAAAAGGGGGCAGACGGACCTACGAGCAGTACTTC	CATSLKGGRRTYEQYF